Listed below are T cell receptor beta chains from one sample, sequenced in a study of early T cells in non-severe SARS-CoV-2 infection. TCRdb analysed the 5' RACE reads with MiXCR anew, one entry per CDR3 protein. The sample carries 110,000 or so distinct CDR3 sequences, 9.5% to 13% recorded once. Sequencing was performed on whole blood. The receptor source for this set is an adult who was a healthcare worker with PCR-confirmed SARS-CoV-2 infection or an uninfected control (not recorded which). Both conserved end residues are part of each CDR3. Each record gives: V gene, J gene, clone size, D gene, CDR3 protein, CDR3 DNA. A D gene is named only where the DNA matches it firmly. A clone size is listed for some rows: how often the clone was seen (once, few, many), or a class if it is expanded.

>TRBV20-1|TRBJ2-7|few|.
CSAARGGEQYF
TGCAGTGCTGCCCGGGGAGGCGAGCAGTACTTC
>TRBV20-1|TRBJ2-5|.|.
CSALGHQETQYF
TGCAGTGCCCTGGGACACCAAGAGACCCAGTACTTC
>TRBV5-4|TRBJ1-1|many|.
CATGVNTEAFF
TGTGCAACGGGGGTGAACACTGAAGCTTTCTTT
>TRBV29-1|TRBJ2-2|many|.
CSAMTGRTGELFF
TGCAGCGCAATGACAGGGAGGACCGGGGAGCTGTTTTTT
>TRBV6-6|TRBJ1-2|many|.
CASTPSGMYGYTF
TGTGCCAGCACACCTAGCGGGATGTATGGCTACACCTTC
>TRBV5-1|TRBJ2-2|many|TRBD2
CASSPGLAANTGELFF
TGCGCCAGCAGCCCGGGACTAGCGGCGAACACCGGGGAGCTGTTTTTT
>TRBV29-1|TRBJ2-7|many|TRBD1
CSVETGQGYEQYF
TGCAGCGTTGAGACCGGACAGGGTTACGAGCAGTACTTC
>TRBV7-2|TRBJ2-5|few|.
CASSRAGHQETQYF
TGTGCCAGCAGCCGAGCGGGCCACCAAGAGACCCAGTACTTC
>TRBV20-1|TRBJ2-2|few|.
CSARDYSFGELFF
TGCAGTGCTAGAGATTATAGCTTCGGGGAGCTGTTTTTT
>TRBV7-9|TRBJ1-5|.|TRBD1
CASSLGASGTDNQPQHF
TGTGCCAGCAGCTTAGGCGCCTCCGGGACAGATAATCAGCCCCAGCATTTT
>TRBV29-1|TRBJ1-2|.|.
CSATQGNYGYTF
TGCAGTGCAACACAGGGTAACTATGGCTACACCTTC
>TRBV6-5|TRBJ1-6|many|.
CASTPKNYGPDYNSPLHF
TGTGCCAGCACCCCCAAAAATTATGGGCCGGACTATAATTCACCCCTCCACTTT
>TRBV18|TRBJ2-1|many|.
CASSPSKVYNEQFF
TGTGCCAGCTCACCCTCCAAAGTGTACAATGAGCAGTTCTTC
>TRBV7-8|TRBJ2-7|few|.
CASSHGRPQRVYEQYF
TGTGCCAGCAGCCACGGACGGCCTCAAAGGGTATACGAGCAGTACTTC
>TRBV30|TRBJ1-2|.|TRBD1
CAWRVTGGRGGYTF
TGTGCCTGGAGAGTGACAGGGGGTAGGGGTGGCTACACCTTC
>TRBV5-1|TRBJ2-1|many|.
CASSPLSGSYNEQFF
TGCGCCAGCAGCCCCCTCAGCGGGTCATACAATGAGCAGTTCTTC
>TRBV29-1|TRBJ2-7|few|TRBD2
CSVEFSGSASYEQYF
TGCAGCGTTGAATTTAGCGGGTCTGCCTCCTACGAGCAGTACTTC
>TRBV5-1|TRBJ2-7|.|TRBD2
CASTPTSGSSYEQYF
TGCGCCAGCACCCCGACTAGCGGGAGTTCCTACGAGCAGTACTTC
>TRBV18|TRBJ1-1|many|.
CASSPDMENTEAFF
TGTGCCAGCTCACCGGATATGGAGAACACTGAAGCTTTCTTT
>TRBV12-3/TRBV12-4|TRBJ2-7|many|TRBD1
CASSPGQGGEQYF
TGTGCCAGCAGTCCCGGACAGGGGGGCGAGCAGTACTTC
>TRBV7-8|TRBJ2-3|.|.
CASSLREKDTQYF
TGTGCCAGCAGCTTGAGGGAAAAAGATACGCAGTATTTT
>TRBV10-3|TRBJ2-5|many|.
CAISDSGKIQETQYF
TGTGCCATCAGTGATTCGGGCAAGATTCAAGAGACCCAGTACTTC
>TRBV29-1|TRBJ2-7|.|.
CSVGGPAGLEQYF
TGCAGCGTTGGGGGTCCCGCAGGACTAGAGCAGTACTTC
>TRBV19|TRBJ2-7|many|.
CASSHRGSPYEQYF
TGTGCCAGTAGCCACCGGGGGTCCCCCTACGAGCAGTACTTC
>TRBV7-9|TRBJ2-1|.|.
CASSSVGTAEYNEQFF
TGTGCCAGCAGTAGTGTCGGGACGGCAGAATACAATGAGCAGTTCTTC
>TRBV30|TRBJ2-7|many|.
CAWSPDREVSYEQYF
TGTGCCTGGAGTCCTGACAGGGAGGTGTCCTACGAGCAGTACTTC
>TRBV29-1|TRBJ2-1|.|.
CSANPRPFGDNEQFF
TGCAGCGCCAACCCGAGGCCCTTCGGAGACAATGAGCAGTTCTTC
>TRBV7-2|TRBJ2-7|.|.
CASSLAPGALLYEQYF
TGTGCCAGCAGCTTAGCGCCCGGGGCGCTACTCTACGAGCAGTACTTC
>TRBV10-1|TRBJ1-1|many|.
CASSEKRANTEAFF
TGCGCCAGCAGTGAGAAGAGGGCGAACACTGAAGCTTTCTTT
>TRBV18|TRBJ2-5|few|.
CASSPGGTGQAQYF
TGTGCCAGCTCCCCCGGTGGGACCGGGCAAGCCCAGTACTTC
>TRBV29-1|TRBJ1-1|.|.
CSAARGGLEAFF
TGCAGCGCTGCGCGGGGGGGCCTTGAAGCTTTCTTT
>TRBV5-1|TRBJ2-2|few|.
CASSFHPTGELFF
TGCGCCAGCAGCTTTCATCCCACCGGGGAGCTGTTTTTT
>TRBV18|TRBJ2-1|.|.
CASSPDLLRGHHANEQFF
TGTGCCAGCTCACCCGATCTATTACGGGGTCATCATGCAAATGAGCAGTTCTTC
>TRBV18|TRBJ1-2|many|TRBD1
CASSPLGGGTGTLGGYTF
TGTGCCAGCTCACCGCTAGGAGGTGGGACAGGCACCCTAGGGGGCTACACCTTC
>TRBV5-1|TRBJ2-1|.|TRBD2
CASSRTGTRQLNEQFF
TGCGCCAGCAGCAGAACCGGGACTAGACAATTGAATGAGCAGTTCTTC
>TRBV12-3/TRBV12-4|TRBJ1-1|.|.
CASSSKGGNTEAFF
TGTGCCAGCAGTTCCAAGGGAGGGAACACTGAAGCTTTCTTT
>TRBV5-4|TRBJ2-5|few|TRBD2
CASSLGTRSQETQYF
TGTGCCAGCAGCTTGGGGACTAGGTCGCAAGAGACCCAGTACTTC
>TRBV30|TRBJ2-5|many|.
CAWSSGPETQYF
TGTGCCTGGAGTTCGGGTCCCGAGACCCAGTACTTC
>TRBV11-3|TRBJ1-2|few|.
CASSPRTVANYGYTF
TGTGCCAGCAGCCCCAGGACGGTCGCTAACTATGGCTACACCTTC
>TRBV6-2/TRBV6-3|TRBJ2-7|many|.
CASTPSPSYEQYF
TGTGCCAGCACCCCGTCCCCCTCCTACGAGCAGTACTTC
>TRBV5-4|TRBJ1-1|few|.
CASSPTGVVALNTEAFF
TGTGCCAGCAGCCCCACTGGGGTCGTGGCCCTGAACACTGAAGCTTTCTTT
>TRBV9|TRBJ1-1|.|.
CASSVGVQNTEAFF
TGTGCCAGCAGCGTAGGGGTACAGAACACTGAAGCTTTCTTT
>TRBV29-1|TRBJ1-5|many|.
CSVGAGSDQPQHF
TGCAGCGTTGGAGCAGGGTCGGATCAGCCCCAGCATTTT
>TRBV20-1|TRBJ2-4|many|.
CSARDSAVLNIQYF
TGCAGTGCTAGAGATTCGGCGGTACTAAACATTCAGTACTTC
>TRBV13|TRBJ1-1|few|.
CASSILIIRGNTEAFF
TGTGCCAGCAGCATCCTTATCATACGGGGGAACACTGAAGCTTTCTTT
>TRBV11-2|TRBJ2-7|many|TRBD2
CASSRQRGSYEQYF
TGTGCCAGCAGCCGGCAGCGGGGATCCTACGAGCAGTACTTC
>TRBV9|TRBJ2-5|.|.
CASTEETKDGTQYF
TGTGCCAGCACAGAGGAGACCAAAGACGGGACCCAGTACTTC
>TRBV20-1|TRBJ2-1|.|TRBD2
CSARTSGSGNEQFF
TGCAGTGCAAGGACTAGCGGGAGCGGAAATGAGCAGTTCTTC
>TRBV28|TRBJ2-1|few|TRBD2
CASLRLRGGVNEQFF
TGTGCCAGCCTCCGGTTGCGGGGGGGCGTCAATGAGCAGTTCTTC
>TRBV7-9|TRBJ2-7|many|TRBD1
CASSLGTGTGRDEQYF
TGTGCCAGCAGCCTCGGGACAGGGACGGGGCGGGACGAGCAGTACTTC
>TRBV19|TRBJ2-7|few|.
CASSLRDRTYEQYF
TGTGCCAGTAGCCTCCGGGACCGCACCTACGAGCAGTACTTC
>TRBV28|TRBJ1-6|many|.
CASSGYRWAEGSPLHF
TGTGCCAGCAGTGGTTACCGTTGGGCCGAGGGTTCACCCCTCCACTTT
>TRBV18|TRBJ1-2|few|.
CASSPPGQLANYGYTF
TGTGCCAGCTCACCACCAGGGCAATTAGCTAACTATGGCTACACCTTC
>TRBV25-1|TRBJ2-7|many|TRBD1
CASRDREASEQYF
TGTGCCAGCCGGGACAGGGAAGCCTCCGAGCAGTACTTC
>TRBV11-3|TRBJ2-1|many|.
CASGLGGNEQFF
TGTGCCAGCGGGCTGGGGGGTAATGAGCAGTTCTTC
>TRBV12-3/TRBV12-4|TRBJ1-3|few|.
CASSPGPATGNTIYF
TGTGCCAGCAGCCCGGGACCGGCCACTGGAAACACCATATATTTT
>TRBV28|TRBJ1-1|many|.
CASRGQMNTEAFF
TGTGCCAGCAGAGGACAGATGAACACTGAAGCTTTCTTT